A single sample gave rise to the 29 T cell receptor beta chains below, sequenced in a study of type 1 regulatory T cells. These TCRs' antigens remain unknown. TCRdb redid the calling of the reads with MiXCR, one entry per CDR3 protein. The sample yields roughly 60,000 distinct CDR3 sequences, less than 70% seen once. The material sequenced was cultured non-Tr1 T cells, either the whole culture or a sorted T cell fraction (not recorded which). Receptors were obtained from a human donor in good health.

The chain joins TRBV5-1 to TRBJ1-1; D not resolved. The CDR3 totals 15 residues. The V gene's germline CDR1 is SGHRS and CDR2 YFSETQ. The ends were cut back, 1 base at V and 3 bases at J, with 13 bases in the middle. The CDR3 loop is CASSLFRQGYTEAFF. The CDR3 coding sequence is TGCGCCAGCAGCTTGTTTCGGCAAGGTTACACTGAAGCTTTCTTT.

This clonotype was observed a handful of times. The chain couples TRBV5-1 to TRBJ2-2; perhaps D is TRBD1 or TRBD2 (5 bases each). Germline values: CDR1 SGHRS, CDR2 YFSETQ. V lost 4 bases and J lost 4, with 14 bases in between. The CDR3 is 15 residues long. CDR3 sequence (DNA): TGCGCCAGCAGCGAGGATGGGACCCTCACCGGGGAGCTGTTTTTT. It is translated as CASSEDGTLTGELFF. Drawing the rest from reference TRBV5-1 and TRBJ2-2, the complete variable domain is KAGVTQTPRYLIKTRGQQVTLSCSPISGHRSVSWYQQTPGQGLQFLFEYFSETQRNKGNFPGRFSGRQFSNSRSEMNVSTLELGDSALYLCASSEDGTLTGELFFGEGSRLTVL.

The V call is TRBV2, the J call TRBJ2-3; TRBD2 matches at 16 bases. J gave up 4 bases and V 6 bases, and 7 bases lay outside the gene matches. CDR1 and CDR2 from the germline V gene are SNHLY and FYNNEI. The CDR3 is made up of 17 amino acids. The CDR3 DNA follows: TGTGCCAGCAGGCCCGGGACTAGCGGGAGGGCCGCAGATACGCAGTATTTT. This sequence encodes CASRPGTSGRAADTQYF.

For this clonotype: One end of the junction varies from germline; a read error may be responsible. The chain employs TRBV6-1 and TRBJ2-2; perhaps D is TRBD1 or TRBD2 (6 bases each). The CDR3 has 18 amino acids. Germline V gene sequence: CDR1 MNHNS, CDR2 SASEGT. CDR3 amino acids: CASSEALLGGANIGELFF. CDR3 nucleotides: TGTGCCAGCAGTGAAGCGCTGCTGGGGGGCGCGAACATCGGGGAGCTGTTTTTT.

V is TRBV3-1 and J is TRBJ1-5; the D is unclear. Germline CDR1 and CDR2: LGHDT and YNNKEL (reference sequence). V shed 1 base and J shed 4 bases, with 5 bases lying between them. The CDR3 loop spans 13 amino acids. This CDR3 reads CASSQATNQPQHF. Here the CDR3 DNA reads TGTGCCAGCAGCCAAGCTACGAATCAGCCCCAGCATTTT.

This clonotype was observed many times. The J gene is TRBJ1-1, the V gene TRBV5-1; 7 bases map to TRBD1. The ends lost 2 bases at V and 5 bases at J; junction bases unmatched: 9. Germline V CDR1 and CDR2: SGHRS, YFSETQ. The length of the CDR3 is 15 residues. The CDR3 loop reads CASSLMTGRETEAFF. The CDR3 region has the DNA TGCGCCAGCAGCTTAATGACAGGGAGGGAAACTGAAGCTTTCTTT. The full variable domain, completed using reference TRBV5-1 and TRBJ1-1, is KAGVTQTPRYLIKTRGQQVTLSCSPISGHRSVSWYQQTPGQGLQFLFEYFSETQRNKGNFPGRFSGRQFSNSRSEMNVSTLELGDSALYLCASSLMTGRETEAFFGQGTRLTVV.

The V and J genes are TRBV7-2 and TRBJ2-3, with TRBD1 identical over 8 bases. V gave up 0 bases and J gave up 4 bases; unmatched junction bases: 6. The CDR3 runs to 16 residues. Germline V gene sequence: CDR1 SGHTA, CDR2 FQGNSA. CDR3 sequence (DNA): TGTGCCAGCAGCTTAGCGCGGTCAGGGGGCGCAGATACGCAGTATTTT. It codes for CASSLARSGGADTQYF. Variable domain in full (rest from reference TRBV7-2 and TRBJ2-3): GAGVSQSPSNKVTEKGKDVELRCDPISGHTALYWYRQSLGQGLEFLIYFQGNSAPDKSGLPSDRFSAERTGGSVSTLTIQRTQQEDSAVYLCASSLARSGGADTQYFGPGTRLTVL.

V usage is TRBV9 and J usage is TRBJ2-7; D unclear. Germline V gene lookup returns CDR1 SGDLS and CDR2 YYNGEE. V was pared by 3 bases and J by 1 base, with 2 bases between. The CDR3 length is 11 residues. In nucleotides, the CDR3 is TGTGCCAGCAGCGGTTCCTACGAGCAGTACTTC. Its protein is CASSGSYEQYF.

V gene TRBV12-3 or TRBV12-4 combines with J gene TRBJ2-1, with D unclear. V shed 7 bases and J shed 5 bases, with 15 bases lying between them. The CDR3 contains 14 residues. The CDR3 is CASTNLVEDNEQFF. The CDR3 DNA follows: TGTGCCAGCACCAACCTAGTTGAGGACAATGAGCAGTTCTTC.

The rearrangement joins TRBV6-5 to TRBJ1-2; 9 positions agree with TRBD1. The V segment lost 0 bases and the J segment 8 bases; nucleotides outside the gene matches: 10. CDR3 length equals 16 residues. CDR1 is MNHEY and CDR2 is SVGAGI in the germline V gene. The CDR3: CASSYSSGQGGGGYTF. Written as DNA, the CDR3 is TGTGCCAGCAGTTACTCGTCGGGACAGGGAGGTGGGGGCTACACCTTC.

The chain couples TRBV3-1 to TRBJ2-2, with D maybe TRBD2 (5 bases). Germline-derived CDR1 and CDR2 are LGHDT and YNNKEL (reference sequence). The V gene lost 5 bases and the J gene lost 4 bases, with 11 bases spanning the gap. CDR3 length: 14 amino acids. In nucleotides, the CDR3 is TGTGCCAGCAGCTTACGGACTGCCACCGGGGAGCTGTTTTTT. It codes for CASSLRTATGELFF.

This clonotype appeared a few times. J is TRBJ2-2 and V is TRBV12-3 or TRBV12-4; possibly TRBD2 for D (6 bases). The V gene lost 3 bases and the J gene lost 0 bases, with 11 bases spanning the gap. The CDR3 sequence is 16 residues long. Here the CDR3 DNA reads TGTGCCAGCAGTTTTGGAGGGAAAGCGAACACCGGGGAGCTGTTTTTT. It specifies CASSFGGKANTGELFF.

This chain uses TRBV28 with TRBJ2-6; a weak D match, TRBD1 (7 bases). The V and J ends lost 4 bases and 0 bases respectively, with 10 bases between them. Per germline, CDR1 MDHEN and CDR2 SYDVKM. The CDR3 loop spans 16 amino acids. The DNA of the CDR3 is TGTGCCAGCAGTTCAGGGGGGAACTCTGGGGCCAACGTCCTGACTTTC. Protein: CASSSGGNSGANVLTF.

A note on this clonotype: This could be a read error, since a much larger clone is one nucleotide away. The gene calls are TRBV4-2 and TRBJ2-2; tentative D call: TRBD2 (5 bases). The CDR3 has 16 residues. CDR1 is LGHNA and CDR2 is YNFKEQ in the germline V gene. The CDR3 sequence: CASSQETAGSTGELSF. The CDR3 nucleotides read TGCGCCAGCAGCCAAGAAACGGCAGGATCCACCGGGGAGCTGTCTTTT.

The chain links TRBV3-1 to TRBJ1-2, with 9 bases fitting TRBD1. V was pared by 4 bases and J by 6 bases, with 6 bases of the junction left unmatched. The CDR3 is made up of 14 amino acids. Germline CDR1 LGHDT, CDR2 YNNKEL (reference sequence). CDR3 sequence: CASSRNRGQDGYTF. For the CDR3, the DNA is TGTGCCAGCAGCCGAAACAGGGGGCAGGATGGCTACACCTTC.

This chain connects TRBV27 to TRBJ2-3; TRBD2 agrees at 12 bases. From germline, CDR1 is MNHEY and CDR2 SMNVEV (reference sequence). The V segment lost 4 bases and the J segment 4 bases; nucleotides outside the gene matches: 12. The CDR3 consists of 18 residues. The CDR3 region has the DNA TGTGCCAGCAGTTCACGGACTAGCGGGAACCGCAGGCCAGATACGCAGTATTTT. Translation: CASSSRTSGNRRPDTQYF.

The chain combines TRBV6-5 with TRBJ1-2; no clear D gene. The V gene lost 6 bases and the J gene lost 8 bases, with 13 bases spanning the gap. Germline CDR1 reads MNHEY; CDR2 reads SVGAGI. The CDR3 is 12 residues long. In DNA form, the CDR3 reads TGTGCCAGCAGCTCCACGAAGGAGGGCTACACCTTC. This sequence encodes CASSSTKEGYTF.

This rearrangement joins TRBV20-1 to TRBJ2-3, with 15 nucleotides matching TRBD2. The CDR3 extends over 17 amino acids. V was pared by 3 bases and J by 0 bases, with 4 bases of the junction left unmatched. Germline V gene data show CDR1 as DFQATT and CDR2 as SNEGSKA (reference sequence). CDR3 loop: CSARSGLAGGSTDTQYF. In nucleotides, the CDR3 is TGCAGTGCTAGGTCGGGACTAGCGGGAGGAAGCACAGATACGCAGTATTTT.

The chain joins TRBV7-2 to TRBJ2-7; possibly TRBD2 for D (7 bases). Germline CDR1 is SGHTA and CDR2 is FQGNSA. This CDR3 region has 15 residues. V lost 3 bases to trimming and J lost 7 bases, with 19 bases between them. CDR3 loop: CASSLTGPTGGEQYF. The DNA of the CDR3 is TGTGCCAGCAGCTTGACAGGACCCACCGGGGGGGAGCAGTACTTC.

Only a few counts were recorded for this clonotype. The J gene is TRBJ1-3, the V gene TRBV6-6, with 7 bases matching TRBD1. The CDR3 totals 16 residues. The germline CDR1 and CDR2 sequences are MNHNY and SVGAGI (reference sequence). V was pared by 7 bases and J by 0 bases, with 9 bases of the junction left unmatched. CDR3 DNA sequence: TGTGCCAGCACTCAGGGGGGGACCAACTCTGGAAACACCATATATTTT. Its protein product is CASTQGGTNSGNTIYF.

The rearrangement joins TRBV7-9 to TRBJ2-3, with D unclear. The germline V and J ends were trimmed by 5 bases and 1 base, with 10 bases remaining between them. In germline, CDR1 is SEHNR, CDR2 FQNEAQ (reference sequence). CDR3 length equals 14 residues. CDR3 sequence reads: CASSQPTRTDTQYF. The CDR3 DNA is TGTGCCAGCAGCCAACCTACTCGCACAGATACGCAGTATTTT.

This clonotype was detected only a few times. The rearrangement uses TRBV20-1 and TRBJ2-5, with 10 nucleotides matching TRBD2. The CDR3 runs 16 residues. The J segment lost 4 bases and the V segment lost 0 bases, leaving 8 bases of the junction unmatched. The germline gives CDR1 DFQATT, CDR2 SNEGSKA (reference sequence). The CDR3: CSARDSLAGARETQYF. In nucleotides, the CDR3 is TGCAGTGCTAGAGATTCCCTAGCGGGAGCTCGAGAGACCCAGTACTTC.

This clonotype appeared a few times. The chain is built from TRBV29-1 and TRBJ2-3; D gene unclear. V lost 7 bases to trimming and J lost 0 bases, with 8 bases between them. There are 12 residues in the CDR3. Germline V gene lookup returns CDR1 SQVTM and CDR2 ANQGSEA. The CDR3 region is CSATTSTDTQYF. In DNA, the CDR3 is TGCAGCGCCACGACCAGCACAGATACGCAGTATTTT.

The CDR3 protein is CASTPAQGRGQLDTQYF. Written as DNA, the CDR3 is TGTGCCAGCACCCCGGCGCAGGGACGGGGACAGTTGGATACGCAGTATTTT. The chain carries TRBV12-3 or TRBV12-4 and TRBJ2-3; 7 bases align to TRBD1. V dropped 7 bases and J dropped 6; count of bases not matched to a gene: 19. The CDR3 extends over 17 amino acids.

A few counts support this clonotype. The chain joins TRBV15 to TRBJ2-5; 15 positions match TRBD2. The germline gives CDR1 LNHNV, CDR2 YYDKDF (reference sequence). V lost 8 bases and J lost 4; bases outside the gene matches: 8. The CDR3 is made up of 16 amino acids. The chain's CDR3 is CATATQGLAGGETQYF. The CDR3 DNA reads TGTGCCACCGCGACCCAGGGACTAGCGGGAGGAGAGACCCAGTACTTC. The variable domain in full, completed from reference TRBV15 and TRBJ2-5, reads DAMVIQNPRYQVTQFGKPVTLSCSQTLNHNVMYWYQQKSSQAPKLLFHYYDKDFNNEADTPDNFQSRRPNTSFCFLDIRSPGLGDTAMYLCATATQGLAGGETQYFGPGTRLLVL.

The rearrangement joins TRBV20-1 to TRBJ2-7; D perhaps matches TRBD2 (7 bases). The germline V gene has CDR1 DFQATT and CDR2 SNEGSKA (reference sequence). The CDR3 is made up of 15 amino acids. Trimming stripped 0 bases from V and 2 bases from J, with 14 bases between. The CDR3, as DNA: TGCAGTGCTAGAGACGGGGGAGGGGGTACCTACGAGCAGTACTTC. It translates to CSARDGGGGTYEQYF.

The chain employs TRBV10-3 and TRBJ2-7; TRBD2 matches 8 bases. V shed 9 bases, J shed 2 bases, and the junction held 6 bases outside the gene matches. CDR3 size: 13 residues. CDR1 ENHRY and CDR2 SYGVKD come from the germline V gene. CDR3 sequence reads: CAIGTRDTYEQYF. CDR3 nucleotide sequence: TGTGCCATTGGGACTAGGGACACCTACGAGCAGTACTTC.

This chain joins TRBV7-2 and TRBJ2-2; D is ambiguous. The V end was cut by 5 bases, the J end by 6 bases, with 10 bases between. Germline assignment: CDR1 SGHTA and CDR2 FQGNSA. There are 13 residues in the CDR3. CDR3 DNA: TGTGCCAGCAGCCCTAATATCGCCGGGGAGCTGTTTTTT. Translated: CASSPNIAGELFF.

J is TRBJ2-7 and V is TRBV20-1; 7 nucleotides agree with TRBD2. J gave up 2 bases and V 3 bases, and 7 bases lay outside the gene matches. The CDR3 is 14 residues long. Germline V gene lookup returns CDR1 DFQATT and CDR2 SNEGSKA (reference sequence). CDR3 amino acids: CSARPSGNTYEQYF. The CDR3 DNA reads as TGCAGTGCTAGGCCTAGCGGTAACACCTACGAGCAGTACTTC.